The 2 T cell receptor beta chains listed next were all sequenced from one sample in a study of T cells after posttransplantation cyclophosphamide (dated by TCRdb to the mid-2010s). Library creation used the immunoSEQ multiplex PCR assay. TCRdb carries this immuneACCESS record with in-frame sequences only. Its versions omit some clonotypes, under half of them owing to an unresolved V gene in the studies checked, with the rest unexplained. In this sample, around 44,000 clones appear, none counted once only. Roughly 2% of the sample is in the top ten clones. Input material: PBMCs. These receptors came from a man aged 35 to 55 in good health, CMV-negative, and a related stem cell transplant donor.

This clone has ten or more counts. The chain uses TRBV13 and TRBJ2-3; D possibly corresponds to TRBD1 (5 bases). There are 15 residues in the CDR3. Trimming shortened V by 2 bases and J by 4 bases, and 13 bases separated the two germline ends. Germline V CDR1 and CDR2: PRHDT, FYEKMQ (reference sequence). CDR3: CASSLTRQLPDTQYF. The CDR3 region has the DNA TGTGCCAGCAGCTTAACCCGACAGTTGCCAGATACGCAGTATTTT.

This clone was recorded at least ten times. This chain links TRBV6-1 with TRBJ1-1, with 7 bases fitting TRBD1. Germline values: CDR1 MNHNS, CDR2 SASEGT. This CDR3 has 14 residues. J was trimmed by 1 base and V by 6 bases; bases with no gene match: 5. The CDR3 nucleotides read TGTGCCAGCAGCAGGGGACAGACGAACACTGAAGCTTTCTTT. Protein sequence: CASSRGQTNTEAFF.